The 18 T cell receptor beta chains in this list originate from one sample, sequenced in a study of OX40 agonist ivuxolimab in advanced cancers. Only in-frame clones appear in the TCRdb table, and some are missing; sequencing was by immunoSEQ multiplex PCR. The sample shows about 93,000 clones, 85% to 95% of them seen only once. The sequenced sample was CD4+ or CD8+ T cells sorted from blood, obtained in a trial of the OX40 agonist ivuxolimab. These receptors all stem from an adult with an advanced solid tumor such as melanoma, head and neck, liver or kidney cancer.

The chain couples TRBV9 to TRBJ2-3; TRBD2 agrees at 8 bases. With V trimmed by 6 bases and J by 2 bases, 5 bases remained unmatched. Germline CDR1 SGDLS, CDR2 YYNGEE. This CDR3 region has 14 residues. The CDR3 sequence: CASNRGGDTDTQYF. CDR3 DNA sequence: TGTGCCAGCAACCGGGGGGGCGACACAGATACGCAGTATTTT.

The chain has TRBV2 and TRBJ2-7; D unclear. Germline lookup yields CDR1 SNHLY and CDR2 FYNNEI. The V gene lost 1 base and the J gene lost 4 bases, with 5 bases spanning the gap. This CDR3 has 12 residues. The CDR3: CASSEEGYEQYF. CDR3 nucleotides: TGTGCCAGCAGTGAAGAAGGTTACGAGCAGTACTTC.

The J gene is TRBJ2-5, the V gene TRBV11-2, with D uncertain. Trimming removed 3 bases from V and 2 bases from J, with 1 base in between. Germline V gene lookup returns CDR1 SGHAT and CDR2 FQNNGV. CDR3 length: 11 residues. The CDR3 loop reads CASSFQETQYF. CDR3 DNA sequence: TGTGCCAGCAGCTTTCAAGAGACCCAGTACTTC.

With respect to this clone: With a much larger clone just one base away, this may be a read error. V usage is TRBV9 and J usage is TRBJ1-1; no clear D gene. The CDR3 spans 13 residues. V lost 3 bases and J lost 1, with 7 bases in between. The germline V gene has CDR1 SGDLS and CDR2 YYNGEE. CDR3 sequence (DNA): TGTGCCAGCAGCGCGGTGGGGAACACTGAAGCTTTCTTT. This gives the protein CASSAVGNTEAFF. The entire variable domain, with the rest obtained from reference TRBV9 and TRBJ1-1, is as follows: DSGVTQTPKHLITATGQRVTLRCSPRSGDLSVYWYQQSLDQGLQFLIQYYNGEERAKGNILERFSAQQFPDLHSELNLSSLELGDSALYFCASSAVGNTEAFFGQGTRLTVV.

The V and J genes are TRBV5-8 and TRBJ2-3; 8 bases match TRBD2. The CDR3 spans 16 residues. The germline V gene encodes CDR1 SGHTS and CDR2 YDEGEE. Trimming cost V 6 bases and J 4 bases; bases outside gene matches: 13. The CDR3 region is CASTAGVTGGADTQYF. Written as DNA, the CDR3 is TGTGCCAGCACTGCAGGTGTGACGGGGGGGGCAGATACGCAGTATTTT.

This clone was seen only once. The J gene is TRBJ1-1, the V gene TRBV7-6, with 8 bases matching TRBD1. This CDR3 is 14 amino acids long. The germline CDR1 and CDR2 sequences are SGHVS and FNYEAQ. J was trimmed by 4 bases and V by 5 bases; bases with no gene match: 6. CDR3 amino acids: CASSTGGTATEAFF. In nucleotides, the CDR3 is TGTGCCAGCAGCACAGGGGGGACGGCCACTGAAGCTTTCTTT.

CDR3 DNA sequence: TGTGCCAGCGGCGGGACTGGAAAAAACATTCAGTACTTC. As protein: CASGGTGKNIQYF. The chain combines TRBV27 with TRBJ2-4; maybe TRBD2 (6 bases). This CDR3 contains 13 residues. In germline, CDR1 is MNHEY, CDR2 SMNVEV (reference sequence). V shed 8 bases and J shed 4 bases, with 12 bases lying between them.

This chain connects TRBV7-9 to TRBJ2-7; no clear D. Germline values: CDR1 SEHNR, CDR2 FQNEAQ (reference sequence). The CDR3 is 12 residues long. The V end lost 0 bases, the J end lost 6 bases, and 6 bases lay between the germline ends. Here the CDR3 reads CASSLAVSEQYF. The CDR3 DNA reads TGTGCCAGCAGCTTAGCCGTCTCCGAGCAGTACTTC. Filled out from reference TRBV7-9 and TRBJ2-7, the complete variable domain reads DTGVSQNPRHKITKRGQNVTFRCDPISEHNRLYWYRQTLGQGPEFLTYFQNEAQLEKSRLLSDRFSAERPKGSFSTLEIQRTEQGDSAMYLCASSLAVSEQYFGPGTRLTVT.

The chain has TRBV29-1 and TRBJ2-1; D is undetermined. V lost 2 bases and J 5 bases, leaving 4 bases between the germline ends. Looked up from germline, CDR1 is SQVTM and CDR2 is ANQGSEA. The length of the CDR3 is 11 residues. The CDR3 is CSVELNNEQFF. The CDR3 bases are TGCAGCGTTGAATTGAACAATGAGCAGTTCTTC.

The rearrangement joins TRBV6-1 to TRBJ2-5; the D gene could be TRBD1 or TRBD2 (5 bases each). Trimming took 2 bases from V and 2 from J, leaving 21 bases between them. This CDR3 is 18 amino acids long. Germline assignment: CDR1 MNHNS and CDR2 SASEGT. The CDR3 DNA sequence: TGTGCCAGCAGTGAATTTAGGGAGCAGGGTGGTTGGCAAGAGACCCAGTACTTC. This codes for CASSEFREQGGWQETQYF.

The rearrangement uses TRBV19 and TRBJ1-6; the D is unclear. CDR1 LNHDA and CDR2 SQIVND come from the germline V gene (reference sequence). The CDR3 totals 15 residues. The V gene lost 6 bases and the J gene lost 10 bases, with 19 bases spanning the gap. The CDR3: CASRMEGIGGSPLHF. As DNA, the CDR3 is TGTGCCAGTAGAATGGAGGGCATCGGAGGGTCACCCCTCCACTTT.

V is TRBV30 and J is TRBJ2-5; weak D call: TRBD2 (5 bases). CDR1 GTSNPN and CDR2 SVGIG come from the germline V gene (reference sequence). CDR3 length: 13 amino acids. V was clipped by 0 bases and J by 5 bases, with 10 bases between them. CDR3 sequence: CAWSVGEIETQYF. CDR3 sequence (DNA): TGTGCCTGGAGTGTCGGGGAAATCGAGACCCAGTACTTC.

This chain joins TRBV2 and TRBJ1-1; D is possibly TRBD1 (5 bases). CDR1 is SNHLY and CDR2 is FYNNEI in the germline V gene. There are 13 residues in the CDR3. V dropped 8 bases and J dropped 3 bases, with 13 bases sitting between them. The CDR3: CASEDRTYTEAFF. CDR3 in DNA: TGTGCCAGCGAAGACAGAACATACACTGAAGCTTTCTTT.

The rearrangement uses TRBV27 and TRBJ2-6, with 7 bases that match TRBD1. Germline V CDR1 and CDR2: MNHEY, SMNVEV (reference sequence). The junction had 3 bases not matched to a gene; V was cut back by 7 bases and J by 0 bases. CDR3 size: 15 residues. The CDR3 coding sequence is TGTGCCAGCACGACAGGGAACTCTGGGGCCAACGTCCTGACTTTC. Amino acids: CASTTGNSGANVLTF. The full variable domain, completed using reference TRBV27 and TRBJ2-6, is EAQVTQNPRYLITVTGKKLTVTCSQNMNHEYMSWYRQDPGLGLRQIYYSMNVEVTDKGDVPEGYKVSRKEKRNFPLILESPSPNQTSLYFCASTTGNSGANVLTFGAGSRLTVL.

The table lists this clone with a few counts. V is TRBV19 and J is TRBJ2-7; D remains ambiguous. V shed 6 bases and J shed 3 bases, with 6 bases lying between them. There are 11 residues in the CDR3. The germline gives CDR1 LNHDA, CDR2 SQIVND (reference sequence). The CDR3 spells CASSSGYEQYF. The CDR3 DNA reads TGTGCCAGTAGCTCGGGCTACGAGCAGTACTTC.

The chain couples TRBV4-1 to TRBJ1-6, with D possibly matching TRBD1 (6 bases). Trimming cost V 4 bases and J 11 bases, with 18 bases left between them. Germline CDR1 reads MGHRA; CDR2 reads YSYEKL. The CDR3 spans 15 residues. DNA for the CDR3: TGCGCCAGCAGCCCAGGGGAGGAGGCGGGTACACCCCTCCACTTT. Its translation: CASSPGEEAGTPLHF.

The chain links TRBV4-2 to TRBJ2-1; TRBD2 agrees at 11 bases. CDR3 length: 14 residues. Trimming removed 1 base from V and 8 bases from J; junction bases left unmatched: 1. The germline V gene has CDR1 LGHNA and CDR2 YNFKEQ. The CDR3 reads CASSQVAGGYEQFF. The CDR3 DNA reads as TGTGCCAGCAGCCAAGTAGCGGGAGGGTATGAGCAGTTCTTC.

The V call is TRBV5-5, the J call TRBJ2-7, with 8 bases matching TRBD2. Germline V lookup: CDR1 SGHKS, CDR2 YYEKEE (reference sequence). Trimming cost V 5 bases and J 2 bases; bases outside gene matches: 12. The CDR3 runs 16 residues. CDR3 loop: CASSRVTSVSPYEQYF. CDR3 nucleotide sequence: TGTGCCAGCAGTCGGGTGACTAGCGTAAGTCCCTACGAGCAGTACTTC.